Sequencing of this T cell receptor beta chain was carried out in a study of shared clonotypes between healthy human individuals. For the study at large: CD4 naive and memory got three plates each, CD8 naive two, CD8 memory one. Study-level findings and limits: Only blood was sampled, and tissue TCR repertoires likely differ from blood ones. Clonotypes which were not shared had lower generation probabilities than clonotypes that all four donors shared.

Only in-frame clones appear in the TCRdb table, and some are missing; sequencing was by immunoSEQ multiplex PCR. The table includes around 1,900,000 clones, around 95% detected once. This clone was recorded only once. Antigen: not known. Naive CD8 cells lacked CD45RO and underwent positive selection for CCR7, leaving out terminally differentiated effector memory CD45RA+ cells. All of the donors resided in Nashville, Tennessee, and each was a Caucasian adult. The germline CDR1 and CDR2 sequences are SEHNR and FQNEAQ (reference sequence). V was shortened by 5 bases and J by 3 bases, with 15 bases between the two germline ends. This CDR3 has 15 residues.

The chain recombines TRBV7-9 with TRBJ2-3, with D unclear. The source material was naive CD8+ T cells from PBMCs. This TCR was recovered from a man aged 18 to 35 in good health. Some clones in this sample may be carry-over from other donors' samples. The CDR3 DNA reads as TGTGCCAGCAGCCCCCCGAACGAGAGGACAGATACGCAGTATTTT. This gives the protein CASSPPNERTDTQYF.